Following are 19 T cell receptor beta chains from one sample sequenced in a study of blood T cell repertoires in COVID-19. Sequenced by immunoSEQ multiplex PCR; TCRdb stores in-frame clones only, minus some. The sample holds 300,000 to 500,000 clones, 70% to 90% seen once. Sequencing was performed on PBMCs or T cells enriched from blood (not recorded which). These receptors were taken from a woman in her thirties with acute COVID-19.

The V call is TRBV15, the J call TRBJ2-7; 9 bases are a match to TRBD2. CDR3 length: 16 amino acids. V was pared by 1 base and J by 6 bases, with 10 bases of the junction left unmatched. Per the germline V gene, CDR1 is LNHNV and CDR2 is YYDKDF (reference sequence). CDR3 residues: CATSRGRGAGGTEQYF. The CDR3 coding sequence is TGTGCCACCAGCAGAGGCCGGGGAGCGGGGGGTACCGAGCAGTACTTC. Full variable domain (remainder filled in from reference TRBV15 and TRBJ2-7): DAMVIQNPRYQVTQFGKPVTLSCSQTLNHNVMYWYQQKSSQAPKLLFHYYDKDFNNEADTPDNFQSRRPNTSFCFLDIRSPGLGDTAMYLCATSRGRGAGGTEQYFGPGTRLTVT.

The rearrangement links TRBV5-1 to TRBJ1-4, with D unclear. The V gene lost 0 bases and the J gene lost 7 bases, with 10 bases spanning the gap. The V gene's germline CDR1 is SGHRS and CDR2 YFSETQ. This CDR3 spans 14 amino acids. The CDR3 is CASSLVGLVEKLFF. CDR3 coding DNA: TGCGCCAGCAGCTTGGTCGGGTTGGTTGAAAAACTGTTTTTT.

The chain has TRBV6-2 or TRBV6-3 and TRBJ2-5; D gene uncertain. V shed 2 bases and J shed 1 base, with 8 bases lying between them. This CDR3 comprises 14 residues. CDR1 MNHEY and CDR2 SVGEGT come from the germline V gene. The CDR3 loop is CASSYVGFQETQYF. DNA of the CDR3: TGTGCCAGCAGTTACGTCGGGTTCCAAGAGACCCAGTACTTC.

This chain uses TRBV6-5 with TRBJ2-7; 9 bases line up with TRBD2. V was clipped by 5 bases and J by 6 bases; unmatched bases: 11. CDR3 length equals 15 residues. The germline gives CDR1 MNHEY, CDR2 SVGAGI. The CDR3 sequence: CASSRRGGGSSEQYF. CDR3 coding DNA: TGTGCCAGCAGTCGGCGGGGGGGAGGTTCGAGCGAGCAGTACTTC.

The chain uses TRBV4-3 and TRBJ1-6; 8 nucleotides align to TRBD1. With 1 base clipped from V and 7 bases from J, the junction kept 3 bases outside the gene matches. Germline V gene data show CDR1 as LGHNA and CDR2 as YSLEER. This CDR3 spans 15 amino acids. CDR3 nucleotides: TGCGCCAGCAGCCAAGTGACAGGGGCGAATTCACCCCTCCACTTT. Translated: CASSQVTGANSPLHF.

A word on this clone: One junction end disagrees with the germline gene, perhaps due to a read error. The chain couples TRBV18 to TRBJ2-7, with a tentative D call TRBD1 (5 bases). CDR1 is KGHSH, CDR2 LQKENI, per germline. The CDR3 sequence is 14 residues long. Here the CDR3 reads CTSSPSGHSYEQYF. In DNA form, the CDR3 reads TGTACCAGCTCACCATCAGGACATTCCTACGAGCAGTACTTC. The full variable domain, completed using reference TRBV18 and TRBJ2-7, is NAGVMQNPRHLVRRRGQEARLRCSPMKGHSHVYWYRQLPEEGLKFMVYLQKENIIDESGMPKERFSAEFPKEGPSILRIQQVVRGDSAAYFCTSSPSGHSYEQYFGPGTRLTVT.

The rearrangement joins TRBV27 to TRBJ2-7; a weak D match, TRBD1 (5 bases). CDR3 length: 18 amino acids. Germline V gene lookup returns CDR1 MNHEY and CDR2 SMNVEV (reference sequence). Trimming removed 0 bases from V and 3 bases from J, with 21 bases in between. DNA of the CDR3: TGTGCCAGCAGTTTATCCACCACAGGCCGATTTCCGTTCTACGAGCAGTACTTC. Protein product: CASSLSTTGRFPFYEQYF.

As to this clone: This specimen includes other DNA sequences encoding the same CDR3. The chain has TRBV12-3 or TRBV12-4 and TRBJ1-1; D is undetermined. CDR3 size: 13 residues. V was clipped by 1 base and J by 1 base, with 4 bases between them. CDR3 region: CASSLGANTEAFF. The DNA of the CDR3 is TGTGCCAGCAGTTTAGGGGCGAACACTGAAGCTTTCTTT.

The chain couples TRBV2 to TRBJ1-5; D uncertain. This CDR3 has 13 amino acids. V lost 7 bases and J lost 7, with 14 bases in between. Germline assignment: CDR1 SNHLY and CDR2 FYNNEI. CDR3 coding DNA: TGTGCCAGCAAAGGCGCGCCGGGGCAGCCCCAGCATTTT. It specifies CASKGAPGQPQHF.

V usage is TRBV10-1 and J usage is TRBJ2-3, with 8 bases lining up with TRBD1. The CDR3 totals 14 residues. The trim removed 4 bases at V and 6 bases at J, leaving 6 bases unmatched. Per the germline V gene, CDR1 is WNHNN and CDR2 is SYGVQD (reference sequence). The CDR3 coding sequence is TGCGCCAGCAGTGCCCGGACAGGGTTGGATACGCAGTATTTT. It is translated as CASSARTGLDTQYF.

Only one count was recorded for this clone. The J gene is TRBJ1-4, the V gene TRBV19; tentative D call: TRBD1 (6 bases). The CDR3 extends over 13 amino acids. Trimming pared 8 bases from V and 6 bases from J, leaving 13 bases between. Germline V lookup: CDR1 LNHDA, CDR2 SQIVND (reference sequence). CDR3: CASDAGTHEKLFF. Written as DNA, the CDR3 is TGTGCCAGTGACGCCGGGACACATGAAAAACTGTTTTTT.

This clone has only one observation. The J gene is TRBJ2-7, the V gene TRBV9; 7 bases fit TRBD1. From germline, CDR1 is SGDLS and CDR2 YYNGEE. V gave up 5 bases and J gave up 3 bases; unmatched junction bases: 11. The CDR3 totals 15 residues. The CDR3 DNA follows: TGTGCCAGCAGTCGACAGGGCACCCATTACTACGAGCAGTACTTC. This translates into CASSRQGTHYYEQYF.

This rearrangement joins TRBV7-7 to TRBJ2-3; the D is unclear. Germline loops: CDR1 SSHAT, CDR2 FNYEAQ (reference sequence). Trimming stripped 1 base from V and 2 bases from J, with 13 bases between. The CDR3 runs to 16 residues. CDR3 in amino acids: CASSLGANQVTDTQYF. CDR3 sequence (DNA): TGTGCCAGCAGCTTAGGGGCAAACCAGGTCACAGATACGCAGTATTTT.

The chain joins TRBV5-6 to TRBJ1-3, with 7 bases lining up with TRBD1. The germline gives CDR1 SGHDT, CDR2 YYEEEE. CDR3 size: 14 residues. V gave up 4 bases and J gave up 2 bases; unmatched junction bases: 3. This CDR3 reads CASSRQGPGNTIYF. The CDR3 DNA sequence: TGTGCCAGCAGCCGACAGGGCCCTGGAAACACCATATATTTT.

This chain links TRBV19 with TRBJ1-2; 9 positions match TRBD1. Trimming cost V 7 bases and J 1 base; bases outside gene matches: 10. Germline V gives CDR1 LNHDA, CDR2 SQIVND (reference sequence). CDR3 length: 16 amino acids. The CDR3 sequence is CASTPGQGRDNYGYTF. CDR3 sequence (DNA): TGTGCCAGTACCCCAGGACAGGGGAGGGATAACTATGGCTACACCTTC.

V usage is TRBV18 and J usage is TRBJ2-2, with 7 bases that match TRBD1. CDR1 and CDR2 (germline): KGHSH, LQKENI. The CDR3 is made up of 15 amino acids. Trimming at V came to 6 bases and at J to 1 base, leaving 5 bases not matched to a gene. The CDR3 nucleotides are TGTGCCAGCTCCCGACAGGGTGAGAACACCGGGGAGCTGTTTTTT. Translated, it gives CASSRQGENTGELFF.

The table lists this clone with a few counts. The chain uses TRBV5-1 and TRBJ2-2; 7 nucleotides agree with TRBD2. Unmatched junction bases numbered 3, after V lost 4 bases and J lost 6 bases. Germline V gene sequence: CDR1 SGHRS, CDR2 YFSETQ. This CDR3 region has 13 residues. CDR3 protein: CASSPGGAGELFF. CDR3 in DNA: TGCGCCAGCAGCCCGGGGGGTGCCGGGGAGCTGTTTTTT.

The rearrangement joins TRBV9 to TRBJ2-1, with a weak D call TRBD2 (6 bases). This CDR3 region has 15 residues. In germline, CDR1 is SGDLS, CDR2 YYNGEE. The V end was cut by 3 bases, the J end by 4 bases, with 14 bases between. This chain's CDR3 is CASSAPGTPYNEQFF. The CDR3 DNA follows: TGTGCCAGCAGCGCCCCCGGGACTCCGTACAATGAGCAGTTCTTC.

The chain recombines TRBV10-3 with TRBJ1-3; TRBD1 might be the D (5 bases). This CDR3 has 14 residues. V was pared by 8 bases and J by 2 bases, with 13 bases between. Germline lookup yields CDR1 ENHRY and CDR2 SYGVKD. CDR3 sequence (DNA): TGTGCCATCGGGGAAGGGGCAACTGGAAACACCATATATTTT. Translation gives CAIGEGATGNTIYF.